A single sample gave rise to the 9 T cell receptor beta chains below, sequenced in a study of shared clonotypes between healthy human individuals (dated by TCRdb to 2018 to 2021). CD8 naive samples were obtained by positive selection for CCR7 among CD45RO-negative cells, yielding a CD45RA+CCR7+ population from which TemRA cells were excluded. The library was built by means of the immunoSEQ multiplex PCR assay. TCRdb took over this immuneACCESS table, retaining in-frame rearrangements with V and J assigned. Such tables are incomplete; in checked studies, under half of the missing clones stem from an unresolved V gene, and the remainder is unexplained. Within this sample are hundreds of thousands of clones, with 85% to 95% of them counted one time only. Around 24% of the sample is taken by the ten largest. The sample comprised naive CD8+ T cells sorted from blood. The cell subset or site label, read with the paper, signifies: CD45RA+CCR7+. The receptors here all came from a man between 25 and 39 years old in good health.

The rearrangement uses TRBV27 and TRBJ2-7; the D gene is possibly TRBD2 (5 bases). The V end lost 6 bases, the J end lost 3 bases, and 27 bases lay between the germline ends. The CDR3 sequence is 18 residues long. Germline assignment: CDR1 MNHEY and CDR2 SMNVEV (reference sequence). CDR3 bases: TGTGCCAGCAGCCAGTCGTGGGAGCGTTTCTCGGTCTTCTACGAGCAGTACTTC. As protein: CASSQSWERFSVFYEQYF.

The chain recombines TRBV6-5 with TRBJ1-2; 8 positions agree with TRBD1. Trimming removed 5 bases from V and 4 bases from J; junction bases left unmatched: 6. The CDR3 sequence is 14 residues long. The germline V gene encodes CDR1 MNHEY and CDR2 SVGAGI. CDR3 amino acids: CASSHGQGGYGYTF. The CDR3 nucleotides read TGTGCCAGCAGTCACGGACAGGGAGGCTATGGCTACACCTTC.

The chain couples TRBV2 to TRBJ1-2; D is possibly TRBD1 (6 bases). V dropped 7 bases and J dropped 0 bases, with 24 bases sitting between them. Germline V gene lookup returns CDR1 SNHLY and CDR2 FYNNEI. The CDR3 loop spans 18 amino acids. CDR3 bases: TGTGCCAGCAACACCAAGACAGGTTTTCTCTTAGCTAACTATGGCTACACCTTC. This translates into CASNTKTGFLLANYGYTF. Drawing the rest from reference TRBV2 and TRBJ1-2, the complete variable domain is EPEVTQTPSHQVTQMGQEVILRCVPISNHLYFYWYRQILGQKVEFLVSFYNNEISEKSEIFDDQFSVERPDGSNFTLKIRSTKLEDSAMYFCASNTKTGFLLANYGYTFGSGTRLTVV.

This sequence joins TRBV27 and TRBJ2-1; TRBD2 agrees at 7 bases. J lost 4 bases, V lost 0 bases, and 6 bases had no gene match. Germline V gene data show CDR1 as MNHEY and CDR2 as SMNVEV (reference sequence). The CDR3 consists of 16 residues. The CDR3 DNA reads as TGTGCCAGCAGTTTATCGACCGGGACTATATACAATGAGCAGTTCTTC. Its translation is CASSLSTGTIYNEQFF.

The chain couples TRBV5-1 to TRBJ2-1, with 8 positions matching TRBD2. CDR1 SGHRS and CDR2 YFSETQ come from the germline V gene. There are 16 residues in the CDR3. The ends lost 6 bases at V and 1 base at J; junction bases unmatched: 9. DNA of the CDR3: TGCGCCAGCATTAGCGGTATAGCGGGGTCCTACAATGAGCAGTTCTTC. Encoded protein: CASISGIAGSYNEQFF.

This chain links TRBV28 with TRBJ2-3; TRBD2 might be the D (6 bases). Germline assignment: CDR1 MDHEN and CDR2 SYDVKM. This CDR3 region has 13 residues. Trimming removed 10 bases from V and 2 bases from J, with 13 bases in between. As DNA, the CDR3 is TGTGCCACCAATCTAGCGCTCACAGATACGCAGTATTTT. Translating it yields CATNLALTDTQYF.

Remarks on this clone: The same CDR3 arises from other DNA sequences in this sample as well. The chain carries TRBV7-9 and TRBJ2-7; the D gene is possibly TRBD1 (5 bases). Germline CDR1 reads SEHNR; CDR2 reads FQNEAQ (reference sequence). This CDR3 region has 12 residues. Deletions cut 4 bases from V and 3 bases from J, with 7 bases between. The CDR3 bases are TGTGCCAGCAGCTCTCAGGGCTACGAGCAGTACTTC. Its translation: CASSSQGYEQYF.

The V call is TRBV6-5, the J call TRBJ2-1; the match to TRBD2 covers 7 bases. The J segment lost 7 bases and the V segment lost 7 bases, leaving 4 bases of the junction unmatched. The CDR3 has 12 residues. Germline CDR1 is MNHEY and CDR2 is SVGAGI. CDR3 in amino acids: CASTAGANEQFF. CDR3 DNA: TGTGCCAGCACGGCGGGAGCAAATGAGCAGTTCTTC.

In the case of this clone: The identical CDR3 is also encoded by other nucleotide sequences in the sample. This chain links TRBV4-1 with TRBJ2-1; TRBD2 might be the D (5 bases). Germline V gives CDR1 MGHRA, CDR2 YSYEKL. The germline V and J ends were trimmed by 1 base and 0 bases, with 7 bases remaining between them. The CDR3 has 15 amino acids. This CDR3 reads CASSQGTSSYNEQFF. The CDR3, as DNA: TGCGCCAGCAGCCAAGGCACTAGCTCCTACAATGAGCAGTTCTTC.